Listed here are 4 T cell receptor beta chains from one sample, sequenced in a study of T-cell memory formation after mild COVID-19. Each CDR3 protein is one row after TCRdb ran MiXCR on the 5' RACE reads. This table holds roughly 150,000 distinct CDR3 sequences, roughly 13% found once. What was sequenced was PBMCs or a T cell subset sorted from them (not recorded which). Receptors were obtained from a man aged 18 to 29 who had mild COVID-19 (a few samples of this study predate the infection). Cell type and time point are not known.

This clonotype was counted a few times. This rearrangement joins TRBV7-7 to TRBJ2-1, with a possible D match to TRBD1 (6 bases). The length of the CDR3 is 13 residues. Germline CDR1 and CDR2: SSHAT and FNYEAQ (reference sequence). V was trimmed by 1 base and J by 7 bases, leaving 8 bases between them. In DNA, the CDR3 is TGTGCCAGCAGCTTAGTTGGGACAAATGAGCAGTTCTTC. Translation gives CASSLVGTNEQFF.

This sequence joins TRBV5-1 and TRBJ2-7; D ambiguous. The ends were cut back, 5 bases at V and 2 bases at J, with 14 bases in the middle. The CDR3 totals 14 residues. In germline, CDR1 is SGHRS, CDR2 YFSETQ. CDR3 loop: CASRRRPGTYEQYF. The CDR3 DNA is TGCGCCAGCAGACGCCGCCCCGGCACCTACGAGCAGTACTTC.

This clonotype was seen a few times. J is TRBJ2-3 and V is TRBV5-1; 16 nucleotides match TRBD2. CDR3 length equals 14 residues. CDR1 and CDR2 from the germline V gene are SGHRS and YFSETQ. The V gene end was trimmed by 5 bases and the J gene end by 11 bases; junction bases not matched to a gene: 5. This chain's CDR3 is CASRGLAGGSMQYF. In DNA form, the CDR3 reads TGCGCCAGCAGGGGACTAGCGGGGGGGTCGATGCAGTATTTT. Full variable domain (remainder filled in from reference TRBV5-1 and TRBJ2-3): KAGVTQTPRYLIKTRGQQVTLSCSPISGHRSVSWYQQTPGQGLQFLFEYFSETQRNKGNFPGRFSGRQFSNSRSEMNVSTLELGDSALYLCASRGLAGGSMQYFGPGTRLTVL.

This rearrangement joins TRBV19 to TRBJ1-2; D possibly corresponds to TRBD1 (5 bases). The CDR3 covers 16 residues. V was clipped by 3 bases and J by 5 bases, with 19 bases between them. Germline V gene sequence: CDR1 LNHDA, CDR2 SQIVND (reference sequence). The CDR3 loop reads CASSIIGGDSLYGYTF. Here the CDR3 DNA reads TGTGCCAGTAGTATTATTGGAGGAGACAGCCTATATGGCTACACCTTC.